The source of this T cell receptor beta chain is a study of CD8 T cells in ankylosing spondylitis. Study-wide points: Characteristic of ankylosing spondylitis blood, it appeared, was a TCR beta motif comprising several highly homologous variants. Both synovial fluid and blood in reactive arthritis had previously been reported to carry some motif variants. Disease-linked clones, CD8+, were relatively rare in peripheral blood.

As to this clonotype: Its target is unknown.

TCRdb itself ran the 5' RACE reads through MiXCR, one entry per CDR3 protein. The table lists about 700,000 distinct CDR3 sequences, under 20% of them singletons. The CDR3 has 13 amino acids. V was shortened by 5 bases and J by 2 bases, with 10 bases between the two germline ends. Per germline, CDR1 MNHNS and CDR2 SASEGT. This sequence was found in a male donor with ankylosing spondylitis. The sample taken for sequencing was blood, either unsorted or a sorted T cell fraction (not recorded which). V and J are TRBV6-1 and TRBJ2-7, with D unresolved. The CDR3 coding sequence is TGTGCCAGCAGTCGGAGCGAAGCCTACGAGCAGTACTTC. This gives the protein CASSRSEAYEQYF.